This TCR beta chain is drawn from a study of T-cell memory formation after mild COVID-19. Overall study: Largely, the TCR clusters proved donor specific.

Regarding the study as a whole: Contracting CD8+ clones were enriched in EMRA, CD4+ mainly in CM and EM. A subset of responding clones appeared in pre-infection memory, suggesting cross-reactive memory joined.

As concerns this clonotype: Its antigen is unidentified.

Trimming cost V 3 bases and J 5 bases, with 2 bases left between them. The germline gives CDR1 MDHEN, CDR2 SYDVKM. The CDR3 contains 11 residues. TCR alpha and TCR beta cDNA libraries carrying sample barcodes and UMIs came from 5'RACE with constant-segment primers. Each CDR3 protein gets one entry after TCRdb re-called the 5' RACE reads with MiXCR. The data show around 250,000 distinct CDR3 sequences, with around 15% seen just once and roughly 25% held by the top ten. The chain couples TRBV28 to TRBJ2-1; the D is unclear. Sequencing was carried out using PBMCs or a T cell subset sorted from them (not recorded which). The source is a man aged 18 to 29 who had mild COVID-19 (a few samples of this study predate the infection). Cell type and time point are not known. CDR3 amino acids: CASSFDNEQFF. CDR3 nucleotides: TGTGCCAGCAGTTTCGACAATGAGCAGTTCTTC.